The source of this TCR beta chain is a study of T cells after yellow fever vaccination. V dropped 0 bases and J dropped 8 bases, with 11 bases sitting between them. This CDR3 is 14 amino acids long. Germline V gene data show CDR1 as SGHRS and CDR2 as YFSETQ. A 5'RACE template-switching step, the method used to make TCR cDNA, added a universal primer site and UMIs. MiXCR was run by TCRdb on the 5' RACE reads, yielding one entry per CDR3 protein. The repertoire holds around 530,000 distinct CDR3 sequences, 17% seen once, with roughly 17% in the top ten. This sample comprised PBMCs, obtained roughly 5 days after the first yellow fever vaccination. The source is a man younger than 35 who received the YFV17D yellow fever vaccine. The V call is TRBV5-1, the J call TRBJ1-4; D not certain. The CDR3 loop reads CASSLEGAGEKLFF. CDR3 in DNA: TGCGCCAGCAGCTTGGAAGGAGCCGGCGAAAAACTGTTTTTT.